One and the same sample provided the 26 T cell receptor beta chains below, sequenced in a study of T cell repertoires in cytomegalovirus infection. Their cognate antigens are unknown. A single record per CDR3 protein comes from TCRdb applying MiXCR to the reads. The sample consists of 80,000 to 90,000 distinct CDR3 sequences, approximately 45% of them appearing once. The sample consisted of CD8+ T cells from cultured PBMCs, taken from culture after CMV antigen stimulation. These receptor sequences come from a human donor in good health (CMV status not recorded). Some clones in this sample may be carry-over from other donors' samples.

The V call is TRBV5-6, the J call TRBJ2-7; TRBD1 matches 8 bases. Germline CDR1 reads SGHDT; CDR2 reads YYEEEE. The CDR3 spans 15 residues. V was clipped by 4 bases and J by 6 bases; unmatched bases: 12. CDR3 loop: CASSDGQGQGVEQYF. DNA for the CDR3: TGTGCCAGCAGCGACGGACAGGGCCAAGGCGTCGAGCAGTACTTC.

The rearrangement links TRBV4-1 to TRBJ2-1, with 10 bases fitting TRBD2. The germline V gene has CDR1 MGHRA and CDR2 YSYEKL. CDR3 length: 16 residues. Germline trimming cut 2 bases from V and 6 bases from J; bases unmatched to any gene: 7. CDR3 region: CASSQWTSGLANEQFF. The CDR3 bases are TGCGCCAGCAGCCAATGGACTAGCGGTTTGGCCAATGAGCAGTTCTTC.

The genes are TRBV19 and TRBJ1-1; 7 bases are a match to TRBD1. The V gene end was trimmed by 1 base and the J gene end by 2 bases; junction bases not matched to a gene: 4. Germline lookup yields CDR1 LNHDA and CDR2 SQIVND (reference sequence). There are 15 residues in the CDR3. For the CDR3, the DNA is TGTGCCAGTAGTATAGTCGGGACAGCCAACACTGAAGCTTTCTTT. Its protein product is CASSIVGTANTEAFF.

The rearrangement links TRBV7-9 to TRBJ2-3; D not resolved. V was trimmed by 4 bases and J by 0 bases, leaving 14 bases between them. The CDR3 extends over 16 amino acids. Looked up from germline, CDR1 is SEHNR and CDR2 is FQNEAQ (reference sequence). Here the CDR3 DNA reads TGTGCCAGCAGCTCCGAGGCCGAGGCTAGCACAGATACGCAGTATTTT. Its protein is CASSSEAEASTDTQYF.

This clonotype was seen more than once but under ten times. The chain joins TRBV7-6 to TRBJ1-5, with 7 positions matching TRBD1. The CDR3 consists of 15 residues. With 6 bases clipped from V and 3 bases from J, the junction kept 8 bases outside the gene matches. CDR1 SGHVS and CDR2 FNYEAQ come from the germline V gene. The CDR3 sequence is CASSPGQALNQPQHF. CDR3 DNA sequence: TGTGCCAGCAGTCCTGGACAGGCGCTCAATCAGCCCCAGCATTTT.

The V call is TRBV4-1, the J call TRBJ2-7; D is ambiguous. The CDR3 is 16 amino acids. From germline, CDR1 is MGHRA and CDR2 YSYEKL. V lost 1 base and J lost 5, with 18 bases in between. The DNA for the CDR3 is TGCGCCAGCAGCCAAGTAATTCGACTTTCGGGCGACGAGCAGTACTTC. Protein: CASSQVIRLSGDEQYF.

The V call is TRBV20-1, the J call TRBJ1-5, with TRBD1 as a possible D gene (5 bases). Trimming took 0 bases from V and 3 from J, leaving 21 bases between them. Per germline, CDR1 DFQATT and CDR2 SNEGSKA (reference sequence). The length of the CDR3 is 18 residues. The CDR3 region has the DNA TGCAGTGCTAGAGAGATGGGGCAGGCCGCGTGGATCAATCAGCCCCAGCATTTT. Protein sequence: CSAREMGQAAWINQPQHF.

The chain combines TRBV6-6 with TRBJ1-1; TRBD1 aligns across 7 bases. The CDR3 has 16 amino acids. Germline CDR1 is MNHNY and CDR2 is SVGAGI (reference sequence). The junction had 13 bases not matched to a gene; V was cut back by 8 bases and J by 1 base. The CDR3 loop reads CASLSSQGRKNTEAFF. CDR3 sequence (DNA): TGTGCCAGCCTCTCCTCACAGGGGAGGAAGAACACTGAAGCTTTCTTT.

This chain links TRBV7-4 with TRBJ2-2, with 10 bases fitting TRBD2. Losses at the gene ends were 5 bases for V and 4 bases for J; bases not matched to a gene: 7. The germline V gene encodes CDR1 SGHVT and CDR2 SQSDAQ. The length of the CDR3 is 16 residues. CDR3 nucleotides: TGTGCCAGCAGCCTAAGCGGGGGGGCTGCCACCGGGGAGCTGTTTTTT. Translating gives CASSLSGGAATGELFF.

About this clonotype itself: A read error may be the cause here, since a much bigger clone is one base away. As the CDR3 is not closed by the conserved phenylalanine or tryptophan, this likely results from a read error. The CDR3, as DNA: TGTGCCAGCAGGGGAAGCGGCCGCTCCAATGAGCAGTTCCTC. Its translation is CASRGSGRSNEQFL. The chain couples TRBV7-2 to TRBJ2-1; TRBD2 is a possible D gene (5 bases). Germline values: CDR1 SGHTA, CDR2 FQGNSA. There are 14 residues in the CDR3. V lost 6 bases and J lost 6, with 15 bases in between.

This clonotype was observed a few times. This chain links TRBV7-6 with TRBJ1-5; possible D gene TRBD1, 5 bases. Deletions cut 5 bases from V and 6 bases from J, with 11 bases between. The CDR3 totals 13 residues. Per germline, CDR1 SGHVS and CDR2 FNYEAQ. CDR3 in amino acids: CASSQAQGQPQHF. The CDR3 DNA reads TGTGCCAGCAGCCAAGCTCAGGGTCAGCCCCAGCATTTT. The whole variable domain, filled in from reference TRBV7-6 and TRBJ1-5, reads GAGVSQSPRYKVTKRGQDVALRCDPISGHVSLYWYRQALGQGPEFLTYFNYEAQQDKSGLPNDRFSAERPEGSISTLTIQRTEQRDSAMYRCASSQAQGQPQHFGDGTRLSIL.

The chain couples TRBV9 to TRBJ2-1; 7 bases line up with TRBD1. Germline values: CDR1 SGDLS, CDR2 YYNGEE. CDR3 length: 17 residues. The V and J ends lost 3 bases and 6 bases, in that order; junction bases with no gene match: 15. The CDR3 is CASSGKIDRENINEQFF. The CDR3 nucleotides are TGTGCCAGCAGCGGAAAGATTGACAGGGAAAATATCAATGAGCAGTTCTTC. The variable domain in full, with the rest retrieved from reference TRBV9 and TRBJ2-1, is DSGVTQTPKHLITATGQRVTLRCSPRSGDLSVYWYQQSLDQGLQFLIQYYNGEERAKGNILERFSAQQFPDLHSELNLSSLELGDSALYFCASSGKIDRENINEQFFGPGTRLTVL.

This clonotype was detected ten times or more. DNA for the CDR3: TGTGCCAGCAGCTTACGGCAGGGGGAGTTCAATGAGCAGTTCTTC. Translation gives CASSLRQGEFNEQFF. The chain recombines TRBV7-3 with TRBJ2-1; 7 bases match TRBD1. Germline-derived CDR1 and CDR2 are SGHTA and FQGTGA. Trimming removed 2 bases from V and 6 bases from J; junction bases left unmatched: 7. The CDR3 sequence is 15 residues long.

V usage is TRBV6-1 and J usage is TRBJ1-5; D unresolved. Germline V gene lookup returns CDR1 MNHNS and CDR2 SASEGT. The CDR3 is 13 amino acids. Trimming took off 7 bases at V and 3 bases at J, with 10 bases between the two ends. CDR3 loop: CASNPDLNQPQHF. The CDR3 bases are TGTGCCAGCAACCCGGACCTCAATCAGCCCCAGCATTTT.

This clonotype was counted only a few times. The rearrangement links TRBV7-8 to TRBJ2-6, with a tentative D call TRBD1 (5 bases). This CDR3 spans 19 amino acids. V was clipped by 0 bases and J by 0 bases, with 15 bases between them. CDR1 is SGHVS, CDR2 FQNEAQ, per germline. CDR3 sequence reads: CASSLARQRYLSGANVLTF. The CDR3 coding sequence is TGTGCCAGCAGCTTAGCGCGACAGAGGTACCTCTCTGGGGCCAACGTCCTGACTTTC.

The rearrangement joins TRBV5-8 to TRBJ2-1; D is unclear. Per germline, CDR1 SGHTS and CDR2 YDEGEE. The CDR3 contains 14 residues. The V end lost 1 base, the J end lost 4 bases, and 9 bases lay between the germline ends. The CDR3 DNA follows: TGTGCCAGCAGCTTGACAGTGATATACAATGAGCAGTTCTTC. The encoded protein is CASSLTVIYNEQFF.

The chain couples TRBV9 to TRBJ2-2, with 7 bases that match TRBD2. This CDR3 has 15 residues. J lost 2 bases, V lost 6 bases, and 7 bases had no gene match. CDR1 is SGDLS, CDR2 YYNGEE, per germline. The CDR3 here is CASTPREGNTGELFF. The CDR3 DNA reads as TGTGCCAGCACCCCCAGGGAGGGAAACACCGGGGAGCTGTTTTTT.

This clonotype was counted only a few times. The missing conserved phenylalanine or tryptophan at the end of this CDR3 makes a read error likely. The limits of the CDR3 on the DNA are not certain, so only TCRdb's listed CDR3 is given. The V and J genes are TRBV7-2 and TRBJ2-4; the D call in the table, TRBD2, was not verified against the DNA. The CDR3 numbers 12 amino acids, ends counted. Germline V CDR1 and CDR2: SGHTA, FQGNSA. CDR3 sequence reads: CASSLGGLAMYV.

V and J are TRBV5-1 and TRBJ1-2; D not certain. Germline CDR1 SGHRS, CDR2 YFSETQ. The ends were cut back, 1 base at V and 7 bases at J, with 14 bases in the middle. CDR3 length equals 14 residues. CDR3 sequence: CASSLKTEVSGYTF. The CDR3 bases are TGCGCCAGCAGCTTGAAAACAGAAGTATCTGGCTACACCTTC.

This chain links TRBV19 with TRBJ2-7; a weak D match, TRBD1 (5 bases). V shed 3 bases and J shed 4 bases, with 13 bases lying between them. Germline CDR1 is LNHDA and CDR2 is SQIVND (reference sequence). The CDR3 covers 14 residues. The CDR3 loop is CASSMGQGAYEQYF. The CDR3 region has the DNA TGTGCCAGTAGTATGGGGCAGGGTGCTTACGAGCAGTACTTC.

This clonotype has a handful of counts. V gene TRBV5-4 combines with J gene TRBJ1-2; TRBD1 aligns across 9 bases. CDR3 length: 15 amino acids. V trimming: 6 bases; J trimming: 3 bases; junction bases outside the gene matches: 9. CDR1 is SGHNT, CDR2 YYREEE, per germline (reference sequence). CDR3: CASIYRDRAHYGYTF. Here the CDR3 DNA reads TGTGCCAGCATCTACCGGGACAGGGCCCACTATGGCTACACCTTC.

Concerning this clonotype itself: The conserved closing phenylalanine or tryptophan is absent in this CDR3, likely reflecting a read error. The chain combines TRBV2 with TRBJ2-1; either TRBD1 or TRBD2 may supply D (5 bases each). CDR3 length: 16 residues. Germline loops: CDR1 SNHLY, CDR2 FYNNEI. CDR3 in amino acids: CDSSESGPWSYNEQFL. The DNA of the CDR3 is TGTGACAGCAGTGAATCGGGGCCATGGTCCTACAATGAGCAGTTCTTA.

The chain uses TRBV12-3 or TRBV12-4 and TRBJ2-7; perhaps TRBD1 as D (6 bases). Trimming removed 1 base at V and 3 bases at J, with 10 bases between. The CDR3 extends over 14 amino acids. This chain's CDR3 is CASSLGQGFYEQYF. The CDR3 nucleotides are TGTGCCAGCAGTTTAGGGCAGGGGTTCTACGAGCAGTACTTC.

The gene calls are TRBV28 and TRBJ2-1, with D possibly matching TRBD1 (6 bases). The CDR3 is 13 residues long. The ends were cut back, 5 bases at V and 12 bases at J, with 17 bases in the middle. The germline gives CDR1 MDHEN, CDR2 SYDVKM. As DNA, the CDR3 is TGTGCCAGCAGTCCAAGACAGGTCAAGGGGCAGTTCTTC. Its protein product is CASSPRQVKGQFF.

This chain connects TRBV2 to TRBJ2-6; 11 bases align to TRBD1. From germline, CDR1 is SNHLY and CDR2 FYNNEI. This CDR3 has 19 residues. The junction had 5 bases not matched to a gene; V was cut back by 1 base and J by 0 bases. In DNA, the CDR3 is TGTGCCAGCAGTGAAGGATTGGACAGGGGGCTCTCTGGGGCCAACGTCCTGACTTTC. This sequence encodes CASSEGLDRGLSGANVLTF.

This chain links TRBV19 with TRBJ2-6; D call uncertain. The CDR3 sequence is 17 residues long. Germline loops: CDR1 LNHDA, CDR2 SQIVND (reference sequence). V was cut by 3 bases and J by 0 bases, with 12 bases left in between. CDR3 DNA sequence: TGTGCCAGTAGTATCCCACAGTCAAGCTCTGGGGCCAACGTCCTGACTTTC. Protein product: CASSIPQSSSGANVLTF.